Following are 7 T cell receptor beta chains from one sample sequenced in a study of human T cells and chemical hapten exposure. TCRdb used MiXCR to reprocess the RACE reads, holding one entry per CDR3 protein. The data hold 85,000 to 95,000 distinct CDR3 sequences, with around 10% observed a single time. Regarding time point: patch test 2, 6 weeks after DPC sensitization. The treatment: therapeutic diphenylcyclopropenone sensitization with weekly scalp DPC. Specimen: whole blood, collected in connection with sensitization to the hapten diphenylcyclopropenone (DPC). Receptors originate from a man aged 40-55 years with alopecia areata. Some clones in this sample may be carry-over from other donors' samples.

This clonotype was seen more than once but under ten times. The chain is built from TRBV11-3 and TRBJ2-1; D gene unclear. Germline-derived CDR1 and CDR2 are SGHNT and YENEEA. The CDR3 has 14 residues. V dropped 4 bases and J dropped 4 bases, with 11 bases sitting between them. CDR3 protein: CASSSSVSYNEQFF. In DNA, the CDR3 is TGTGCCAGCAGCTCCAGCGTGTCGTACAATGAGCAGTTCTTC.

The rearrangement links TRBV27 to TRBJ2-7; TRBD1 agrees at 12 bases. Germline lookup yields CDR1 MNHEY and CDR2 SMNVEV (reference sequence). The CDR3 spans 15 residues. CDR3 DNA sequence: TGTGCCAGCAGTCGGGGGACAGGGGGCTCCTACGGGCAGTACGTC. Translated, it gives CASSRGTGGSYGQYV.

In its sample, this clonotype was seen a few times. The chain is built from TRBV29-1 and TRBJ2-3; D gene unclear. CDR1 is SQVTM and CDR2 is ANQGSEA in the germline V gene. The CDR3 has 13 amino acids. The V gene lost 2 bases and the J gene lost 2 bases, with 8 bases spanning the gap. CDR3 nucleotides: TGCAGCGTTGAATGGGAAAACACAGATACGCAGTATTTT. Translating gives CSVEWENTDTQYF.

This clonotype turned up a few times. The V call is TRBV20-1, the J call TRBJ2-7; 8 nucleotides line up with TRBD2. Losses at the gene ends were 3 bases for V and 1 base for J; bases not matched to a gene: 5. The CDR3 runs 14 residues. Germline V gene data show CDR1 as DFQATT and CDR2 as SNEGSKA (reference sequence). CDR3 DNA: TGCAGTGCTAGCGGGGGGGGGAGGTCCTACGAGCAGTACTTC. This sequence encodes CSASGGGRSYEQYF.

This clonotype has just a few counts. The chain recombines TRBV7-2 with TRBJ2-1, with D perhaps given as TRBD1 or TRBD2 (5 bases each). V shed 3 bases and J shed 7 bases, with 10 bases lying between them. CDR1 and CDR2 (germline): SGHTA, FQGNSA. The CDR3 length is 13 residues. This CDR3 is CASSLGVLNEQFF. The CDR3 DNA reads TGTGCCAGCAGCTTGGGGGTACTAAATGAGCAGTTCTTC.

A few counts support this clonotype. This chain uses TRBV20-1 with TRBJ2-3; D not resolved. The CDR3 is 13 amino acids. Germline CDR1 and CDR2: DFQATT and SNEGSKA (reference sequence). V was clipped by 6 bases and J by 6 bases, with 16 bases between them. Here the CDR3 reads CSATIDPTDTQYF. The CDR3, as DNA: TGCAGTGCGACAATAGACCCTACGGATACGCAGTATTTT.

This clonotype was picked up many times. The V call is TRBV11-2, the J call TRBJ2-3; 7 nucleotides align to TRBD2. CDR1 is SGHAT and CDR2 is FQNNGV in the germline V gene. The CDR3 loop spans 14 amino acids. Trimming cost V 1 base and J 5 bases; bases outside gene matches: 3. CDR3 residues: CASSLAGGGDTQYF. CDR3 sequence (DNA): TGTGCCAGCAGCTTAGCGGGAGGTGGAGATACGCAGTATTTT.